The 31 T cell receptor beta chains listed next were all sequenced from one sample in a study of shared clonotypes between healthy human individuals. Generated by immunoSEQ multiplex PCR, the TCRdb table keeps only in-frame clones and is missing some. The data show fewer than 650,000 clones, approximately 80% seen once. The sample consisted of PBMCs. The receptors shown here come from a woman aged 40 to 50 in good health. Some clones in this sample may be carry-over from other donors' samples.

This chain links TRBV4-1 with TRBJ2-1; no clear D gene. V was trimmed by 2 bases and J by 5 bases, leaving 10 bases between them. Germline V gene sequence: CDR1 MGHRA, CDR2 YSYEKL. This CDR3 comprises 14 residues. CDR3 bases: TGCGCCAGCAGCCAAACTCGATCGGACAATGAGCAGTTCTTC. As protein: CASSQTRSDNEQFF.

The chain combines TRBV30 with TRBJ2-5, with D unclear. V lost 2 bases to trimming and J lost 10 bases, with 11 bases between them. Germline-derived CDR1 and CDR2 are GTSNPN and SVGIG (reference sequence). The CDR3 is 11 amino acids. CDR3 DNA: TGTGCCTGGAGTCCATTAGGTGGCCAGTACTTC. As protein: CAWSPLGGQYF.

This clone was detected only a few times. This chain connects TRBV30 to TRBJ1-6; D is undetermined. The CDR3 loop spans 13 amino acids. The germline V gene has CDR1 GTSNPN and CDR2 SVGIG (reference sequence). V dropped 0 bases and J dropped 8 bases, with 8 bases sitting between them. CDR3 coding DNA: TGTGCCTGGAGTGTACGGAGGGATTCACCCCTCCACTTT. This gives the protein CAWSVRRDSPLHF.

The rearrangement uses TRBV28 and TRBJ1-2, with 10 nucleotides matching TRBD1. Germline CDR1 and CDR2: MDHEN and SYDVKM. With 6 bases clipped from V and 8 bases from J, the junction kept 9 bases outside the gene matches. The CDR3 is 14 amino acids. The CDR3 sequence is CASRRTGGVGGYTF. CDR3 coding DNA: TGTGCCAGCAGGCGGACAGGGGGTGTCGGAGGCTACACCTTC.

This clone was recorded only once. A much more abundant neighbour one base away suggests this may be a read error. The sample contains more than one DNA sequence encoding this CDR3. V gene TRBV2 combines with J gene TRBJ1-4, with 10 positions matching TRBD1. CDR1 is SNHLY and CDR2 is FYNNEI in the germline V gene. The CDR3 consists of 14 residues. For the CDR3, the DNA is TGTGCCAGCAGTGAAATGGACAGGGGGATTAAACTGTTCTTT. It is translated as CASSEMDRGIKLFF.

This chain joins TRBV7-9 and TRBJ2-1, with TRBD2 identical over 11 bases. This CDR3 spans 14 amino acids. The ends lost 4 bases at V and 8 bases at J; junction bases unmatched: 4. Germline loops: CDR1 SEHNR, CDR2 FQNEAQ (reference sequence). The CDR3 reads CASSSLAGGDEQFF. In DNA, the CDR3 is TGTGCCAGCAGCTCTCTAGCGGGAGGTGATGAGCAGTTCTTC.

The rearrangement uses TRBV18 and TRBJ1-3; D ambiguous. CDR1 and CDR2 (germline): KGHSH, LQKENI. This CDR3 is 16 amino acids long. The V and J ends lost 0 bases and 3 bases respectively, with 12 bases between them. DNA of the CDR3: TGTGCCAGCTCACCACCAAATGGGCGTCATGGAAACACCATATATTTT. Translating it yields CASSPPNGRHGNTIYF.

Comment on this clone: Given a much more abundant clone one base away, this may be a read error. V gene TRBV28 combines with J gene TRBJ2-1; TRBD2 aligns across 9 bases. V lost 8 bases to trimming and J lost 3 bases; unmatched junction nucleotides: 2. Per germline, CDR1 MDHEN and CDR2 SYDVKM. This CDR3 region has 13 residues. The CDR3 region is CASGSGSYNEQFF. The CDR3 DNA sequence: TGTGCCAGCGGTAGCGGGAGCTACAATGAGCAGTTCTTC.

The V and J genes are TRBV5-1 and TRBJ2-1; D is possibly TRBD1 (6 bases). The CDR3 has 13 amino acids. Per the germline V gene, CDR1 is SGHRS and CDR2 is YFSETQ. V lost 7 bases, J lost 5 bases, and 13 bases lay in between. The chain's CDR3 is CASYYRADNEQFF. The CDR3 bases are TGCGCCAGCTATTACAGGGCTGACAATGAGCAGTTCTTC.

In this sample, this clone turned up once. The rearrangement uses TRBV30 and TRBJ2-7; the match to TRBD1 covers 7 bases. The CDR3 loop spans 12 amino acids. Germline CDR1 and CDR2: GTSNPN and SVGIG (reference sequence). Losses at the gene ends were 7 bases for V and 3 bases for J; bases not matched to a gene: 6. CDR3 coding DNA: TGTGCCTTGCACAGGGGCGACTACGAGCAGTACTTC. Protein sequence: CALHRGDYEQYF.

For this clone: Other DNA sequences from this sample encode an identical CDR3 as well. The gene calls are TRBV5-1 and TRBJ2-7, with TRBD1 matching 7 bases. V lost 4 bases to trimming and J lost 3 bases; unmatched junction nucleotides: 7. CDR3 length: 14 residues. Germline loops: CDR1 SGHRS, CDR2 YFSETQ. The CDR3 region is CASSRPGQNYEQYF. The CDR3 nucleotides read TGCGCCAGCAGCCGTCCGGGACAGAACTACGAGCAGTACTTC.

This clone has more than one count but fewer than ten. The chain is built from TRBV18 and TRBJ1-1; D is possibly TRBD1 (6 bases). V was shortened by 8 bases and J by 0 bases, with 13 bases between the two germline ends. From germline, CDR1 is KGHSH and CDR2 LQKENI. The CDR3 has 14 amino acids. This CDR3 is CASQGTNMNTEAFF. The CDR3 DNA reads as TGTGCCAGCCAGGGGACCAACATGAACACTGAAGCTTTCTTT.

This clone was observed at least ten times. V and J are TRBV5-1 and TRBJ2-7; TRBD2 might be the D (6 bases). Trimming took 0 bases from V and 5 from J, leaving 12 bases between them. Germline V gene sequence: CDR1 SGHRS, CDR2 YFSETQ. The CDR3 totals 14 residues. The CDR3 here is CASSLEGLGDEQYF. The CDR3 nucleotides are TGCGCCAGCAGCTTGGAGGGACTCGGGGACGAGCAGTACTTC.

The chain is built from TRBV7-9 and TRBJ2-7; TRBD1 matches 8 bases. This CDR3 contains 13 residues. The germline V gene has CDR1 SEHNR and CDR2 FQNEAQ (reference sequence). J was trimmed by 6 bases and V by 2 bases; bases with no gene match: 3. The CDR3 DNA reads TGTGCCAGCAGCTTAACAGGGGGTCGCGAGCAGTACTTC. Translated, it gives CASSLTGGREQYF.

The chain uses TRBV28 and TRBJ1-2; 10 positions match TRBD1. Germline V gene lookup returns CDR1 MDHEN and CDR2 SYDVKM. This CDR3 is built from 16 residues. V lost 4 bases and J lost 1; bases outside the gene matches: 6. This CDR3 is CASSSPGQGLNYGYTF. CDR3 nucleotides: TGTGCCAGCAGTTCCCCGGGACAGGGGCTTAACTATGGCTACACCTTC.

This sequence joins TRBV2 and TRBJ2-2, with no clear D. Germline V gives CDR1 SNHLY, CDR2 FYNNEI. V shed 1 base and J shed 4 bases, with 13 bases lying between them. This CDR3 has 16 residues. In DNA form, the CDR3 reads TGTGCCAGCAGTGAAGTCCCAGCGAGATCCACCGGGGAGCTGTTTTTT. This encodes CASSEVPARSTGELFF.

This clone was seen once. V gene TRBV6-1 combines with J gene TRBJ2-7; 11 nucleotides line up with TRBD1. V was pared by 4 bases and J by 1 base, with 6 bases of the junction left unmatched. The CDR3 extends over 16 amino acids. The germline CDR1 and CDR2 sequences are MNHNS and SASEGT. CDR3 bases: TGTGCCAGCAGTGCCGCGGGACAGGGGGGGTCCTACGAGCAGTACTTC. This encodes CASSAAGQGGSYEQYF.

This clone appeared once. This chain joins TRBV30 and TRBJ2-1, with TRBD1 matching over 7 bases. CDR3 size: 14 residues. J was trimmed by 0 bases and V by 4 bases; bases with no gene match: 3. Germline CDR1 and CDR2: GTSNPN and SVGIG (reference sequence). CDR3 bases: TGTGCCTGGAACCGGGACAGCTCCTACAATGAGCAGTTCTTC. Encoded protein: CAWNRDSSYNEQFF. Supplemented by reference TRBV30 and TRBJ2-1, the full variable domain reads SQTIHQWPATLVQPVGSPLSLECTVEGTSNPNLYWYRQAAGRGLQLLFYSVGIGQISSEVPQNLSASRPQDRQFILSSKKLLLSDSGFYLCAWNRDSSYNEQFFGPGTRLTVL.

The chain uses TRBV6-6 and TRBJ1-6, with D uncertain. CDR1 is MNHNY, CDR2 SVGAGI, per germline (reference sequence). V gave up 6 bases and J gave up 9 bases, with 9 bases separating them. CDR3 length equals 12 residues. The CDR3: CASRPGSSPLHF. Here the CDR3 DNA reads TGTGCCAGCAGGCCTGGGAGTTCACCCCTCCACTTT.

V gene TRBV18 combines with J gene TRBJ1-2, with 7 bases matching TRBD1. Germline CDR1 is KGHSH and CDR2 is LQKENI. The V and J ends lost 6 bases and 0 bases, in that order; junction bases with no gene match: 7. CDR3 length: 15 amino acids. The CDR3 sequence is CASSLGTVANYGYTF. The CDR3 nucleotides read TGTGCCAGCTCCCTGGGGACAGTGGCTAACTATGGCTACACCTTC.

This chain connects TRBV9 to TRBJ2-7, with TRBD1 identical over 8 bases. J gave up 4 bases and V 4 bases, and 7 bases lay outside the gene matches. Looked up from germline, CDR1 is SGDLS and CDR2 is YYNGEE. CDR3 length equals 14 residues. The CDR3 sequence: CASSKTGVGYEQYF. CDR3 sequence (DNA): TGTGCCAGCAGCAAGACAGGGGTTGGGTACGAGCAGTACTTC.

The chain uses TRBV7-9 and TRBJ1-4, with D maybe TRBD1 (6 bases). V gave up 0 bases and J gave up 5 bases, with 10 bases separating them. The CDR3 length is 15 residues. Germline V gene lookup returns CDR1 SEHNR and CDR2 FQNEAQ (reference sequence). CDR3 DNA sequence: TGTGCCAGCAGCTTAGCGCTGGGGGCGAATGAAAAACTGTTTTTT. The encoded protein is CASSLALGANEKLFF.

The chain has TRBV18 and TRBJ2-2; 7 bases are a match to TRBD1. This CDR3 comprises 16 residues. The trim removed 3 bases at V and 6 bases at J, leaving 10 bases unmatched. The germline V gene has CDR1 KGHSH and CDR2 LQKENI. The CDR3 spells CASSPSGQAGAGELFF. The DNA of the CDR3 is TGTGCCAGCTCACCCTCCGGACAGGCAGGGGCCGGGGAGCTGTTTTTT.

The chain carries TRBV6-1 and TRBJ1-1; TRBD1 is a possible D gene (6 bases). Germline V lookup: CDR1 MNHNS, CDR2 SASEGT. Trimming took off 5 bases at V and 1 base at J, with 11 bases between the two ends. The CDR3 is made up of 14 amino acids. The CDR3 sequence is CASSFDRQNTEAFF. The CDR3 coding sequence is TGTGCCAGCAGTTTTGACAGGCAGAACACTGAAGCTTTCTTT.

This rearrangement joins TRBV18 to TRBJ2-7; D might be TRBD1 or TRBD2, each matching 5 bases. Trimming removed 6 bases from V and 3 bases from J, with 15 bases in between. In germline, CDR1 is KGHSH, CDR2 LQKENI. CDR3 length: 14 residues. CDR3 bases: TGTGCCAGCTCCGAGGGCAGGGCAAGCTACGAGCAGTACTTC. Protein product: CASSEGRASYEQYF.

The chain has TRBV27 and TRBJ2-7; 9 positions agree with TRBD1. V was pared by 5 bases and J by 10 bases, with 15 bases of the junction left unmatched. The germline V gene has CDR1 MNHEY and CDR2 SMNVEV (reference sequence). The CDR3 length is 15 residues. In nucleotides, the CDR3 is TGTGCCAGCAGTAAAGCCGGGACAGGGACTCGGTATCAGTACTTC. Protein product: CASSKAGTGTRYQYF.

The chain carries TRBV4-3 and TRBJ2-1, with 10 bases that match TRBD1. This CDR3 is 18 amino acids long. V shed 0 bases and J 7 bases; nucleotides not matched to a gene: 12. Per the germline V gene, CDR1 is LGHNA and CDR2 is YSLEER. This CDR3 reads CASSQDHYGTGVGNEQFF. The CDR3 DNA reads TGCGCCAGCAGCCAAGATCATTACGGGACAGGGGTAGGAAATGAGCAGTTCTTC.

The chain links TRBV7-9 to TRBJ2-7, with D unclear. Deletions cut 6 bases from V and 3 bases from J, with 9 bases between. CDR3 length: 12 amino acids. Germline loops: CDR1 SEHNR, CDR2 FQNEAQ (reference sequence). The CDR3 sequence is CASSFNYYEQYF. The DNA for the CDR3 is TGTGCCAGCAGTTTCAACTACTACGAGCAGTACTTC.

The V and J genes are TRBV4-1 and TRBJ2-4; D is possibly TRBD2 (6 bases). The CDR3 has 16 residues. CDR1 is MGHRA, CDR2 YSYEKL, per germline. Trimming removed 4 bases at V and 0 bases at J, with 13 bases between. The CDR3 DNA reads TGCGCCAGCAGCCCGACTAGTGCTCTAGCCAAAAACATTCAGTACTTC. As protein: CASSPTSALAKNIQYF.

There are a few counts of this clone. The V call is TRBV7-2, the J call TRBJ1-3; the D is unclear. The V gene's germline CDR1 is SGHTA and CDR2 FQGNSA. There are 12 residues in the CDR3. V was shortened by 10 bases and J by 1 base, with 8 bases between the two germline ends. The CDR3 DNA reads TGTGCCACCTTCCGGTCTGGAAACACCATATATTTT. Protein sequence: CATFRSGNTIYF.

The chain uses TRBV5-8 and TRBJ2-7; 12 bases line up with TRBD1. The CDR3 is made up of 14 amino acids. With 5 bases clipped from V and 4 bases from J, the junction kept 4 bases outside the gene matches. From germline, CDR1 is SGHTS and CDR2 YDEGEE. CDR3 coding DNA: TGTGCCAGCAGGGGACAGGGGGCTTTATACGAGCAGTACTTC. Translation gives CASRGQGALYEQYF.